The 27 T cell receptor beta chains presented below share a single source sample, sequenced in a study of spatial heterogeneity in lung cancer (dated by TCRdb to between 2018 and 2021). Interpreted using the paper, the time point label stands for: sample taken at primary tumor resection. For TCR sequencing, whole RNA was extracted from tumor and nontumor lung tissue, or from cryopreserved PBMC samples, and no cell sorting was done. The library came from 5' RACE. The run used a NextSeq 500. The public sequencing data were trimmed at Q25 with fastp and processed into clonotypes with MiXCR by TCRdb, which kept only in-frame beta chains. Each CDR3 protein appears once, grouped with its most common genes and DNA. A total of 50,000 to 65,000 distinct CDR3 sequences appear in this sample, 7.5% to 8.5% of them only once. The top ten hold around 15% of the sample. Sequencing used PBMCs, obtained at surgery. Receptor source: a female donor with early-stage non-small cell lung cancer.

This clonotype was picked up many times. The chain carries TRBV5-1 and TRBJ2-3; D remains unclear. V was pared by 0 bases and J by 6 bases, with 5 bases between. The germline gives CDR1 SGHRS, CDR2 YFSETQ. This CDR3 has 12 residues. The CDR3 loop reads CASSLDMDTQYF. As DNA, the CDR3 is TGCGCCAGCAGCTTGGATATGGATACGCAGTATTTT.

This chain links TRBV14 with TRBJ1-1; D perhaps matches TRBD1 (6 bases). V gave up 7 bases and J gave up 3 bases, with 12 bases separating them. The germline V gene encodes CDR1 SGHDN and CDR2 FVKESK. The CDR3 runs 13 residues. As DNA, the CDR3 is TGTGCCAGCAACCCTGACAGGTACACTGAAGCTTTCTTT. Translation gives CASNPDRYTEAFF.

This chain connects TRBV7-2 to TRBJ1-2; tentatively, D is TRBD1 (6 bases). CDR3 length equals 16 residues. With 5 bases removed from V and 7 bases from J, the gap between germline ends came to 23 bases. Germline CDR1 and CDR2: SGHTA and FQGNSA. The CDR3 nucleotides read TGTGCCAGCAGCCCTGGCCGGGGGCCCATCCGGGGTGGCTACACCTTC. Protein: CASSPGRGPIRGGYTF.

The count of this clonotype is one. A clone one base away is much larger, so this may be a read error. Here the CDR3 omits its conserved ending phenylalanine or tryptophan, so a read error is the likely source. The chain combines TRBV3-1 with TRBJ1-5, with 9 bases that match TRBD1. Per germline, CDR1 LGHDT and CDR2 YNNKEL (reference sequence). Losses at the gene ends were 4 bases for V and 4 bases for J; bases not matched to a gene: 5. CDR3 size: 15 residues. The CDR3 DNA reads as TGTGCCAGCAGCCCGGCTGACAGGGGGAATCAGCCCCAGCATTTG. It specifies CASSPADRGNQPQHL.

The chain combines TRBV28 with TRBJ1-1, with TRBD1 identical over 10 bases. This CDR3 comprises 15 residues. Trimming cost V 6 bases and J 3 bases; bases outside gene matches: 7. Germline CDR1 MDHEN, CDR2 SYDVKM. For the CDR3, the DNA is TGTGCCAGCAGCGGTGGACAGGGGGGAGACACTGAAGCTTTCTTT. It encodes CASSGGQGGDTEAFF.

A few counts support this clonotype. The V and J genes are TRBV7-9 and TRBJ2-1; 9 bases are a match to TRBD1. The CDR3 totals 16 residues. Germline-derived CDR1 and CDR2 are SEHNR and FQNEAQ (reference sequence). With V trimmed by 7 bases and J by 0 bases, 7 bases remained unmatched. CDR3 nucleotides: TGTGCCAGCACCCCGGACAGGGGCATCTCCTACAATGAGCAGTTCTTC. It specifies CASTPDRGISYNEQFF. The complete variable domain, with remaining parts taken from reference TRBV7-9 and TRBJ2-1, reads DTGVSQNPRHKITKRGQNVTFRCDPISEHNRLYWYRQTLGQGPEFLTYFQNEAQLEKSRLLSDRFSAERPKGSFSTLEIQRTEQGDSAMYLCASTPDRGISYNEQFFGPGTRLTVL.

This clonotype has a count of ten or more. The genes are TRBV20-1 and TRBJ1-1; D gene ambiguous. Germline CDR1 and CDR2: DFQATT and SNEGSKA (reference sequence). V was shortened by 3 bases and J by 2 bases, with 13 bases between the two germline ends. There are 14 residues in the CDR3. CDR3 region: CSARGRTLNTEAFF. The CDR3 DNA is TGCAGTGCTAGGGGCAGGACGCTTAACACTGAAGCTTTCTTT.

This chain connects TRBV9 to TRBJ2-1, with 9 bases aligning to TRBD1. V lost 3 bases, J lost 8 bases, and 9 bases stayed unmatched. The CDR3 loop spans 15 amino acids. Germline V gives CDR1 SGDLS, CDR2 YYNGEE. This CDR3 reads CASSANPGTGYEQFF. CDR3 nucleotides: TGTGCCAGCAGCGCCAACCCCGGGACAGGGTATGAGCAGTTCTTC.

The chain combines TRBV11-2 with TRBJ2-1; maybe TRBD2 (5 bases). V was cut by 5 bases and J by 0 bases, with 17 bases left in between. The CDR3 has 17 amino acids. CDR1 is SGHAT and CDR2 is FQNNGV in the germline V gene. CDR3 protein: CASSPSPQRSSYNEQFF. CDR3 DNA sequence: TGTGCCAGCAGCCCCTCCCCACAGCGGAGCTCCTACAATGAGCAGTTCTTC.

By share, this clonotype ranks as medium-sized. V is TRBV5-6 and J is TRBJ2-1; 7 bases match TRBD2. Unmatched junction bases numbered 9, after V lost 2 bases and J lost 7 bases. CDR3 size: 15 residues. CDR1 and CDR2 (germline): SGHDT, YYEEEE. CDR3 DNA sequence: TGTGCCAGCAGCTTTAGTTCGCGGGAGTGGAATGAGCAGTTCTTC. It translates to CASSFSSREWNEQFF.

The chain couples TRBV28 to TRBJ2-7; maybe TRBD1 (6 bases). Trimming took 2 bases from V and 7 from J, leaving 15 bases between them. The germline gives CDR1 MDHEN, CDR2 SYDVKM. The CDR3 contains 14 residues. DNA for the CDR3: TGTGCCAGCAGTTTAAAGGCAGGGGCCAGGGAGCAGTACTTC. This encodes CASSLKAGAREQYF.

This clonotype was counted ten times or more. CDR3 residues: CASSLWLDNNEQFF. CDR3 DNA sequence: TGTGCCAGCAGCTTGTGGCTGGACAACAATGAGCAGTTCTTC. This rearrangement joins TRBV5-6 to TRBJ2-1; tentative D call: TRBD1 (5 bases). The germline V gene encodes CDR1 SGHDT and CDR2 YYEEEE. V lost 1 base and J 5 bases, leaving 10 bases between the germline ends. The CDR3 totals 14 residues.

This sequence joins TRBV3-1 and TRBJ2-3; the D is unclear. Germline V CDR1 and CDR2: LGHDT, YNNKEL (reference sequence). This CDR3 spans 17 amino acids. V dropped 0 bases and J dropped 0 bases, with 13 bases sitting between them. The CDR3 DNA is TGTGCCAGCAGCCAAGAGGCAGGCAGCTCGAGCACAGATACGCAGTATTTT. It codes for CASSQEAGSSSTDTQYF.

This clonotype appeared a few times. V usage is TRBV30 and J usage is TRBJ1-2, with D possibly matching TRBD1 (6 bases). The germline CDR1 and CDR2 sequences are GTSNPN and SVGIG (reference sequence). The CDR3 is 15 residues long. Between the trimmed V and J ends, which lost 2 bases and 1 base, there was a span of 14 bases. CDR3 DNA sequence: TGTGCCTGGAGTTTAACAGGGTTCGGTAACTATGGCTACACCTTC. This translates into CAWSLTGFGNYGYTF.

This clonotype was counted many times. This chain uses TRBV11-2 with TRBJ2-3; no firm D call. V dropped 5 bases and J dropped 0 bases, with 3 bases sitting between them. This CDR3 is built from 12 residues. CDR1 SGHAT and CDR2 FQNNGV come from the germline V gene. CDR3 in amino acids: CASSRSTDTQYF. CDR3 DNA: TGTGCCAGCAGCCGTAGCACAGATACGCAGTATTTT.

This clonotype was seen more than once but under ten times. This chain's CDR3 is CSARVFRRGPDNEQFF. For the CDR3, the DNA is TGCAGTGCTAGAGTTTTCCGGCGGGGCCCGGACAATGAGCAGTTCTTC. J is TRBJ2-1 and V is TRBV20-1; D might be TRBD2 (6 bases). V lost 1 base, J lost 5 bases, and 18 bases lay in between. Germline V CDR1 and CDR2: DFQATT, SNEGSKA (reference sequence). The CDR3 totals 16 residues.

This clonotype was counted once. At one end the junction does not follow the germline gene, possibly because of a read error. This chain links TRBV5-5 with TRBJ2-6, with D maybe TRBD1 (5 bases). The CDR3 extends over 15 amino acids. Germline CDR1 SGHKS, CDR2 YYEKEE (reference sequence). The CDR3 region has the DNA TGTGTCAGCAGCTTGGCAGGGCCTGGGGCCAACGTCCTGACTTTC. Protein sequence: CVSSLAGPGANVLTF.

This clonotype was observed at least ten times. CDR3 nucleotide sequence: TGTGCCAGCAGCTTAGATATTTCACAGCCCCAGCATTTT. This sequence encodes CASSLDISQPQHF. This sequence joins TRBV11-2 and TRBJ1-5; D gene unclear. Germline V gene lookup returns CDR1 SGHAT and CDR2 FQNNGV. The CDR3 runs 13 residues. Trimming took off 0 bases at V and 7 bases at J, with 7 bases between the two ends. The whole variable domain, remainder taken from reference TRBV11-2 and TRBJ1-5, is EAGVAQSPRYKIIEKRQSVAFWCNPISGHATLYWYQQILGQGPKLLIQFQNNGVVDDSQLPKDRFSAERLKGVDSTLKIQPAKLEDSAVYLCASSLDISQPQHFGDGTRLSIL.

This clonotype was recorded at least ten times. The junction shows a germline mismatch at one end, possibly a read error. CDR3 DNA sequence: TGCGCCAGCAGTTTGGGGAGCCGGGACGGCCTCTACGAGCAGTACTTC. As protein: CASSLGSRDGLYEQYF. This chain links TRBV5-1 with TRBJ2-7; either TRBD1 or TRBD2 may supply D (5 bases each). The germline V gene encodes CDR1 SGHRS and CDR2 YFSETQ. The CDR3 contains 16 residues.

This chain links TRBV29-1 with TRBJ1-3; maybe TRBD1 (5 bases). With 5 bases removed from V and 0 bases from J, the gap between germline ends came to 8 bases. CDR1 is SQVTM and CDR2 is ANQGSEA in the germline V gene. The CDR3 is made up of 13 amino acids. The CDR3 loop is CSVTGDSGNTIYF. CDR3 coding DNA: TGCAGCGTTACGGGGGACTCTGGAAACACCATATATTTT.

In its sample, this clonotype was seen many times. J is TRBJ2-1 and V is TRBV7-2; a possible D gene is TRBD2 (5 bases). The germline V gene encodes CDR1 SGHTA and CDR2 FQGNSA. Trimming left V 6 bases short and J 9 bases short, with 9 bases between. The CDR3 covers 11 residues. This CDR3 reads CASRGVGEQFF. In nucleotides, the CDR3 is TGTGCCAGCAGGGGAGTTGGTGAGCAGTTCTTC.

This clonotype has at least ten counts. The chain employs TRBV7-8 and TRBJ2-7; 7 positions agree with TRBD1. Germline V gene data show CDR1 as SGHVS and CDR2 as FQNEAQ. There are 13 residues in the CDR3. The trim removed 3 bases at V and 5 bases at J, leaving 4 bases unmatched. The CDR3 loop is CASSFTGENEQYV. For the CDR3, the DNA is TGTGCCAGCAGCTTCACAGGGGAGAACGAGCAGTACGTC.

This chain joins TRBV5-6 and TRBJ2-7, with 15 bases matching TRBD2. V shed 4 bases and J 6 bases; nucleotides not matched to a gene: 11. Germline V gene lookup returns CDR1 SGHDT and CDR2 YYEEEE. This CDR3 spans 17 amino acids. The CDR3 sequence: CASSPRTSGRVLGEQYF. The CDR3 nucleotides read TGTGCCAGCAGCCCGAGGACTAGCGGGAGGGTCCTGGGCGAGCAGTACTTC.

This clonotype was counted ten times or more. The rearrangement uses TRBV7-6 and TRBJ2-2; 7 bases are a match to TRBD2. The CDR3 sequence is 15 residues long. Trimming cost V 6 bases and J 5 bases; bases outside gene matches: 9. The V gene's germline CDR1 is SGHVS and CDR2 FNYEAQ. CDR3 residues: CASSGRGRGTGELFF. Here the CDR3 DNA reads TGTGCCAGCAGTGGGAGGGGCCGAGGGACCGGGGAGCTGTTTTTT.

The rearrangement uses TRBV5-1 and TRBJ2-3, with a tentative D call TRBD2 (6 bases). Germline V CDR1 and CDR2: SGHRS, YFSETQ. The CDR3 loop spans 15 amino acids. Trimming left V 9 bases short and J 0 bases short, with 17 bases between. The CDR3 DNA is TGCGCCACCAACTTACGGGGGACTAGCACAGATACGCAGTATTTT. Translating gives CATNLRGTSTDTQYF.

The chain uses TRBV9 and TRBJ2-7; 7 bases fit TRBD1. Germline V gives CDR1 SGDLS, CDR2 YYNGEE. After removal of 0 bases from V and 6 bases from J, the junction contained 6 bases not matched to a gene. The CDR3 is 14 residues long. Written as DNA, the CDR3 is TGTGCCAGCAGCGTAGGGGACAGCCGGGTCGAGCAGTACTTC. This sequence encodes CASSVGDSRVEQYF.

The chain combines TRBV28 with TRBJ1-1, with D uncertain. V gave up 7 bases and J gave up 8 bases, with 14 bases separating them. Germline CDR1 and CDR2: MDHEN and SYDVKM. The CDR3 extends over 12 amino acids. This chain's CDR3 is CASTTTSYEAFF. The CDR3 coding sequence is TGTGCCAGCACCACGACAAGCTACGAAGCTTTCTTT. Drawing the rest from reference TRBV28 and TRBJ1-1, the complete variable domain is DVKVTQSSRYLVKRTGEKVFLECVQDMDHENMFWYRQDPGLGLRLIYFSYDVKMKEKGDIPEGYSVSREKKERFSLILESASTNQTSMYLCASTTTSYEAFFGQGTRLTVV.